The sequence of this T cell receptor beta chain was determined in a study of monozygotic twins with cystic fibrosis. Study in general: Libraries were built from around 3 micrograms of fragmented DNA using about 16 PCR cycles. Overall study results and limits: The repertoire was suggested to be naive-dominated, clonality median roughly 0.0091. V usage most resembled the co-twin in 13 of 16 pairs. Monozygotic CF twins shared more identical nucleotide clonotypes than unrelated patients.

As to this clone: What it binds is not known.

Repertoires were generated with immunoSEQ multiplex PCR, while TCRdb's copy carries only in-frame clones and drops some. This sample has about 30,000 clones; about 85% occur once, and the top ten carry about 0.96%. The germline CDR1 and CDR2 sequences are SGHTA and FQGTGA. CDR3 length: 15 amino acids. V lost 2 bases to trimming and J lost 3 bases, with 12 bases between them. The receptor was derived from a girl aged 2 to 10 with cystic fibrosis. Input material: blood. V usage is TRBV7-3 and J usage is TRBJ2-3; tentatively, D is TRBD1 (5 bases). CDR3 sequence: CASSLWVRATDTQYF. In DNA form, the CDR3 reads TGTGCCAGCAGCTTATGGGTCAGGGCGACAGATACGCAGTATTTT.